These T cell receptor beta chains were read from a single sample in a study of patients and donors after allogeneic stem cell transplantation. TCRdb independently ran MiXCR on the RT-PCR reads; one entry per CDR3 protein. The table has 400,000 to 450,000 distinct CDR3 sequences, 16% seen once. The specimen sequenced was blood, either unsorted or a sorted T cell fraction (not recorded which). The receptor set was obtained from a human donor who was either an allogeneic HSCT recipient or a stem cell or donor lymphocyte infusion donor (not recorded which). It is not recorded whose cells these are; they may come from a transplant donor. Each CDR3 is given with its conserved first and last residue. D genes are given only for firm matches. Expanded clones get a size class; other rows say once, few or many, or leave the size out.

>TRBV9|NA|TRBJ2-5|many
CASSVIQGPQETQYF
TGTGCCAGCAGCGTTATCCAGGGACCCCAAGAGACCCAGTACTTC
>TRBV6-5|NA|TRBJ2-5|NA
CASSYSTDQETQYF
TGTGCCAGCAGTTACTCGACAGACCAAGAGACCCAGTACTTC
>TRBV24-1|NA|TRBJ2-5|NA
CATSDLQGSQETQYF
TGTGCCACCAGTGATCTACAGGGTTCCCAAGAGACCCAGTACTTC
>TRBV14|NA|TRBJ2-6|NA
CASSQTRSGANVLTF
TGTGCCAGCAGCCAAACTCGCTCTGGGGCCAACGTCCTGACTTTC
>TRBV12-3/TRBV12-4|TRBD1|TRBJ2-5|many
CASSFRDRGETQYF
TGTGCCAGCAGTTTCCGGGACAGGGGAGAGACCCAGTACTTC
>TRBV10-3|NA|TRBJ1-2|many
CAISDPGPHGYTF
TGTGCCATCAGTGATCCGGGACCTCATGGCTACACCTTC
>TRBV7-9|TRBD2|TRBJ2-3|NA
CASSPVGLAASTDTQYF
TGTGCCAGCAGCCCAGTTGGACTAGCGGCTAGCACAGATACGCAGTATTTT
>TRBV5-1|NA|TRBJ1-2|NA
CASREGGYGYTF
TGCGCCAGCAGGGAGGGGGGCTATGGCTACACCTTC
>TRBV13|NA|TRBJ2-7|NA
CASSSGSIGPSYEQYF
TGTGCCAGCAGCTCCGGGTCCATCGGTCCCTCCTACGAGCAGTACTTC
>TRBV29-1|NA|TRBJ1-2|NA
CSVEPSNYGYTF
TGCAGCGTTGAACCGTCTAACTATGGCTACACCTTC
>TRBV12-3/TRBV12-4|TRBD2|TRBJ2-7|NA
CASSLGLAGVFEQYF
TGTGCCAGCAGTTTGGGACTAGCGGGAGTCTTCGAGCAGTACTTC
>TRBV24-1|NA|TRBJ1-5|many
CATSTGGNQPQHF
TGTGCCACCTCGACGGGCGGCAATCAGCCCCAGCATTTT
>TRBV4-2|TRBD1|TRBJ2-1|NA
CASSQVRKQGYNEQIF
TGTGCCAGCAGCCAAGTGAGAAAACAGGGGTACAATGAGCAGATCTTC
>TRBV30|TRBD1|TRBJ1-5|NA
CAYDRDSNQPQHF
TGTGCCTACGACAGGGATAGCAATCAGCCCCAGCATTTT
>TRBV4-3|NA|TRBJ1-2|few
CASSQDYPGSHYGYTF
TGCGCCAGCAGCCAAGATTACCCAGGAAGCCACTATGGCTACACCTTC
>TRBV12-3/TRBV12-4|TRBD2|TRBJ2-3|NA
CASSPSGGATDTQYF
TGTGCCAGCAGCCCTAGCGGGGGGGCGACAGATACGCAGTATTTT
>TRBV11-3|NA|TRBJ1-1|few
CASSYNLPGQARTEAFF
TGTGCCAGCAGCTATAACTTACCCGGACAAGCAAGAACTGAAGCTTTCTTT
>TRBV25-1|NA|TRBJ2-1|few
CASSTTDRAYGNEQFF
TGTGCCAGCAGTACCACCGACAGAGCCTATGGGAATGAGCAGTTCTTC
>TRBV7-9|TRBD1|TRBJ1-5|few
CASSPQGTDLKNQPQHF
TGTGCCAGCAGCCCCCAAGGGACAGACCTTAAAAATCAGCCCCAGCATTTT
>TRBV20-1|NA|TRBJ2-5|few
CSVNSEMYQETQYF
TGCAGCGTCAATAGCGAGATGTACCAAGAGACCCAGTACTTC
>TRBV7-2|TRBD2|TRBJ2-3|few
CASSQLLAGGPLDTQYF
TGTGCCAGCAGCCAGCTCTTAGCGGGGGGGCCTTTAGATACGCAGTATTTT
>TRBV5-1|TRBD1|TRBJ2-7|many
CASSPGTGDYEQYF
TGCGCCAGCAGCCCGGGGACAGGGGACTACGAGCAGTACTTC
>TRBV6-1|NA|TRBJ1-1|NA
CASSAWGAKNTEAFF
TGTGCCAGCAGTGCATGGGGGGCAAAGAACACTGAAGCTTTCTTT
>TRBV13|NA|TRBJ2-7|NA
CASSSAPTYEQYF
TGTGCCAGCAGTTCGGCGCCGACCTACGAGCAGTACTTC
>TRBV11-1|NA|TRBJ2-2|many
CASSSRAGAALTNTGELFF
TGTGCCAGCAGCTCACGCGCGGGGGCCGCACTAACGAACACCGGGGAGCTGTTTTTT
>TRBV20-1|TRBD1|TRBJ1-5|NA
CSAPPGTGNQPQHF
TGCAGTGCACCGCCCGGGACAGGGAATCAGCCCCAGCATTTT
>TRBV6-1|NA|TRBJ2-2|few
CASSVYRGAGTGELFF
TGTGCCAGCAGTGTATATAGGGGTGCTGGTACCGGGGAGCTGTTTTTT
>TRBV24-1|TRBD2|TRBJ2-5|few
CATSDLTGLAGAETQYF
TGTGCCACCAGTGATTTGACTGGACTAGCGGGAGCGGAGACCCAGTACTTC
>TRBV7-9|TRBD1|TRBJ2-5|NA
CASSQGTGGHQETQYF
TGTGCCAGCAGCCAAGGGACAGGGGGTCACCAAGAGACCCAGTACTTC